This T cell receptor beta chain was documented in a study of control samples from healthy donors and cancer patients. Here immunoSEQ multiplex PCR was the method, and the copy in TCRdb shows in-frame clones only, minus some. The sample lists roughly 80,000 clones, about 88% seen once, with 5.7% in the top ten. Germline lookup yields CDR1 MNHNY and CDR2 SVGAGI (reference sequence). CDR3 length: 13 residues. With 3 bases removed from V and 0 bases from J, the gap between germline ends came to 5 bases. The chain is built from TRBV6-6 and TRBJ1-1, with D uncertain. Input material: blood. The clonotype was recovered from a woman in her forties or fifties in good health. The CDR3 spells CASSYLMNTEAFF. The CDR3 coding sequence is TGTGCCAGCAGTTATTTGATGAACACTGAAGCTTTCTTT.